Here is one T cell receptor (beta chain) with its context. No antigen is known for it. This sample is part of a study of T cell responses to AZD1222 COVID-19 vaccine. The V end lost 3 bases, the J end lost 11 bases, and 19 bases lay between the germline ends. Germline CDR1 is MNHEY and CDR2 is SVGAGI. The CDR3 has 15 amino acids. General study points: Every sample of the repertoires postdated the peak T cell response.

Generated by immunoSEQ multiplex PCR, the TCRdb table keeps only in-frame clones and is missing some. This repertoire shows over 55,000 clones, roughly 80% found once; its top ten account for 3% to 4%. The sequence came from an adult who received the AZD1222 COVID-19 vaccine. This chain connects TRBV6-5 to TRBJ2-2, with D perhaps matching TRBD1 or TRBD2 (6 bases each). The sample was peripheral blood, taken 28 days after the second AZD1222 dose. CDR3 sequence reads: CASSYSPGARGELFF. For the CDR3, the DNA is TGTGCCAGCAGTTATAGCCCGGGGGCCCGGGGAGAGCTGTTTTTT.